A selection of T cell receptor beta chains follows, all from one sample in a study of T cell changes during pregnancy in multiple sclerosis. Assay: immunoSEQ multiplex PCR; the TCRdb copy retains only in-frame clones and omits some. The table lists some 59,000 clones, nearly 90% of them singletons, with roughly 2.5% in the top ten. The starting material was peripheral blood, obtained in the first trimester of pregnancy. The source is a female donor with multiple sclerosis, enrolled in a pregnancy study. Each CDR3 is given with its conserved first and last residue. Fields, in order: V gene, clone size, D gene, J gene, CDR3 protein, CDR3 DNA. A D gene is named only where the DNA matches it firmly. Clone sizes are given selectively: once, few, many, or a class where the clone is expanded.

>TRBV5-1|NA|NA|TRBJ1-3
CASSLAQERNTIYF
TGCGCCAGCAGCTTGGCCCAGGAAAGAAACACCATATATTTT
>TRBV11-3|once|NA|TRBJ2-1
CASSLDLGPDSSYNEQFF
TGTGCCAGCAGCTTAGATTTGGGCCCGGACAGCTCCTACAATGAGCAGTTCTTC
>TRBV30|NA|NA|TRBJ2-7
CAWSETENEQYF
TGTGCCTGGAGTGAGACAGAGAACGAGCAGTACTTC
>TRBV4-2|NA|NA|TRBJ1-2
CASSQEWTAYGYTF
TGTGCCAGCAGCCAAGAGTGGACAGCCTATGGCTACACCTTC
>TRBV27|NA|TRBD2|TRBJ2-3
CASSFSSGSTDTQYF
TGTGCCAGCAGTTTTAGTAGCGGGAGCACAGATACGCAGTATTTT
>TRBV7-8|NA|TRBD2|TRBJ2-7
CASYHSGQRGPSYEQYF
TGTGCCAGTTACCACTCGGGGCAGCGGGGGCCTTCCTACGAGCAGTACTTC
>TRBV7-2|NA|NA|TRBJ1-5
CASSLHEGAVSQPQHF
TGTGCCAGCAGCTTACACGAAGGAGCCGTCAGTCAGCCCCAGCATTTT
>TRBV6-5|NA|NA|TRBJ1-4
CASRQGGEKLFF
TGTGCCAGCAGACAGGGTGGTGAAAAACTGTTTTTT
>TRBV10-2|NA|NA|TRBJ2-2
CASRNSNTGELFF
TGCGCCAGCAGAAACAGTAACACCGGGGAGCTGTTTTTT
>TRBV6-5|NA|NA|TRBJ1-1
CASKDRLTGNTEAFF
TGTGCCAGCAAGGACAGACTCACAGGGAACACTGAAGCTTTCTTT
>TRBV5-1|NA|TRBD1|TRBJ1-2
CASSLIGTGQPGYTF
TGCGCCAGCAGCTTGATCGGGACAGGGCAGCCTGGCTACACCTTC
>TRBV27|NA|NA|TRBJ1-1
CASSLGGWNTEAFF
TGTGCCAGCAGTTTGGGGGGATGGAACACTGAAGCTTTCTTT
>TRBV27|few|NA|TRBJ1-6
CASSLAGRTNSPLHF
TGTGCCAGCAGTTTAGCGGGACGGACTAATTCACCCCTCCACTTT
>TRBV19|NA|NA|TRBJ2-7
CASSLGGYYEQYF
TGTGCCAGTAGTTTGGGGGGATACTACGAGCAGTACTTC